Each of the 17 T cell receptor beta chains below was sequenced from the same sample in a study of T cell responses to AZD1222 COVID-19 vaccine. The method was immunoSEQ multiplex PCR; TCRdb's version includes in-frame clones alone and lacks a portion of them. The data contain 100,000 to 130,000 clones, approximately 86% of them seen just once; the ten biggest clones take up over 3%. Here the sequenced sample was peripheral blood, taken on day 0 of AZD1222 vaccination. The receptors originated from an adult in good health.

The V call is TRBV3-1 (or the pseudogene TRBV3-2), the J call TRBJ1-5, with TRBD1 as a possible D gene (6 bases). Trimming removed 0 bases at V and 6 bases at J, with 9 bases between. The CDR3 loop spans 14 amino acids. Germline-derived CDR1 and CDR2 are LGHDT and YNNKEL (reference sequence). In DNA, the CDR3 is TGTGCCAGCAGCCAAGACGCAGGGGCTCAGCCCCAGCATTTT. The encoded protein is CASSQDAGAQPQHF.

J is TRBJ2-1 and V is TRBV7-3; D unresolved. V lost 2 bases to trimming and J lost 4 bases, with 6 bases between them. Germline V gives CDR1 SGHTA, CDR2 FQGTGA. CDR3 length: 13 residues. This CDR3 is CASSLGNYNEQFF. DNA of the CDR3: TGTGCCAGCAGCTTAGGGAATTACAATGAGCAGTTCTTC.

The chain recombines TRBV29-1 with TRBJ1-4; D unresolved. Trimming removed 7 bases at V and 7 bases at J, with 7 bases between. Germline assignment: CDR1 SQVTM and CDR2 ANQGSEA. This CDR3 has 10 amino acids. The CDR3 sequence: CSGLVEKLFF. The CDR3 region has the DNA TGCAGCGGACTAGTTGAAAAACTGTTTTTT.

This chain joins TRBV7-3 and TRBJ2-1; tentatively, D is TRBD1 or TRBD2 (6 bases each). V lost 8 bases to trimming and J lost 1 base, with 24 bases between them. Germline V lookup: CDR1 SGHTA, CDR2 FQGTGA. The CDR3 sequence is 18 residues long. The CDR3 loop reads CASSRGGLTRISYNEQFF. CDR3 coding DNA: TGTGCCAGCTCCCGAGGGGGACTCACAAGAATTTCCTACAATGAGCAGTTCTTC.

V is TRBV28 and J is TRBJ1-4; TRBD1 matches at 7 bases. Per germline, CDR1 MDHEN and CDR2 SYDVKM. CDR3 size: 14 residues. Germline trimming cut 5 bases from V and 8 bases from J; bases unmatched to any gene: 8. The CDR3, as DNA: TGTGCCAGCAGTCCAGGGGGTCGGATGGAAAAACTGTTTTTT. Translating gives CASSPGGRMEKLFF.

V gene TRBV3-1 (or the pseudogene TRBV3-2) combines with J gene TRBJ1-5, with a tentative D call TRBD1 (6 bases). The germline V and J ends were trimmed by 1 base and 4 bases, with 11 bases remaining between them. Germline V gene lookup returns CDR1 LGHDT and CDR2 YNNKEL (reference sequence). This CDR3 has 15 amino acids. CDR3 sequence: CASSQGWQGNQPQHF. In nucleotides, the CDR3 is TGTGCCAGCAGCCAAGGATGGCAGGGGAATCAGCCCCAGCATTTT.

The table lists this clone with a count of one. The J gene is TRBJ1-4, the V gene TRBV9; tentative D call: TRBD1 (5 bases). CDR3 length: 16 residues. V lost 4 bases and J lost 0, with 13 bases in between. Germline V gene sequence: CDR1 SGDLS, CDR2 YYNGEE. CDR3 in DNA: TGTGCCAGCAGCCCCCGGGACCCTGCAACTAATGAAAAACTGTTTTTT. Residues: CASSPRDPATNEKLFF.

This chain joins TRBV3-1 (or the pseudogene TRBV3-2) and TRBJ2-7, with a tentative D call TRBD1 (6 bases). Germline V CDR1 and CDR2: LGHDT, YNNKEL (reference sequence). Trimming stripped 5 bases from V and 4 bases from J, with 12 bases between. The CDR3 has 13 amino acids. The CDR3 coding sequence is TGTGCCAGCAGCAAGGGGGAAGGGTACGAGCAGTACTTC. This gives the protein CASSKGEGYEQYF.

There are a few counts of this clone. This chain links TRBV5-1 with TRBJ2-2; 9 positions match TRBD2. V dropped 0 bases and J dropped 0; count of bases not matched to a gene: 3. Germline CDR1 and CDR2: SGHRS and YFSETQ. The CDR3 has 17 amino acids. The CDR3 here is CASSLGSSGANTGELFF. The DNA for the CDR3 is TGCGCCAGCAGCTTGGGTTCTAGCGGGGCGAACACCGGGGAGCTGTTTTTT.

V is TRBV6-5 and J is TRBJ2-3, with 9 bases aligning to TRBD1. J gave up 5 bases and V 6 bases, and 6 bases lay outside the gene matches. The CDR3 totals 14 residues. Germline V gives CDR1 MNHEY, CDR2 SVGAGI. The CDR3 protein is CASRPQGAGDTQYF. As DNA, the CDR3 is TGTGCCAGCAGGCCACAGGGGGCGGGAGATACGCAGTATTTT.

The chain couples TRBV27 to TRBJ1-1; D remains ambiguous. The V end lost 2 bases, the J end lost 4 bases, and 8 bases lay between the germline ends. CDR1 is MNHEY, CDR2 SMNVEV, per germline (reference sequence). CDR3 length: 13 amino acids. The CDR3 loop is CASSLSPFTEAFF. The CDR3 nucleotides read TGTGCCAGCAGTTTAAGCCCCTTCACTGAAGCTTTCTTT.

The chain uses TRBV6-6 and TRBJ1-2; D not resolved. Germline loops: CDR1 MNHNY, CDR2 SVGAGI (reference sequence). The CDR3 extends over 15 amino acids. V lost 2 bases, J lost 9 bases, and 19 bases lay in between. CDR3: CASSYPGTQLRSYTF. In nucleotides, the CDR3 is TGTGCCAGCAGTTACCCGGGAACCCAGCTCAGAAGCTACACCTTC.

This clone was recorded only once. The chain couples TRBV28 to TRBJ1-4; no reliable D call. Germline loops: CDR1 MDHEN, CDR2 SYDVKM. The ends were cut back, 3 bases at V and 6 bases at J, with 23 bases in the middle. The CDR3 runs 18 residues. This CDR3 is CASSFLNLGGRTYEKLFF. CDR3 nucleotide sequence: TGTGCCAGCAGTTTTTTAAATTTAGGCGGGAGAACATATGAAAAACTGTTTTTT. Combining the CDR3 with reference TRBV28 and TRBJ1-4 gives the whole variable domain DVKVTQSSRYLVKRTGEKVFLECVQDMDHENMFWYRQDPGLGLRLIYFSYDVKMKEKGDIPEGYSVSREKKERFSLILESASTNQTSMYLCASSFLNLGGRTYEKLFFGSGTQLSVL.

The V gene is TRBV5-1, the J gene TRBJ2-5; TRBD2 aligns across 15 bases. The germline V gene encodes CDR1 SGHRS and CDR2 YFSETQ. CDR3 length: 23 amino acids. V shed 3 bases and J 0 bases; nucleotides not matched to a gene: 21. CDR3 residues: CASSSGTSGGKPEKWWDQETQYF. As DNA, the CDR3 is TGCGCCAGCAGCTCCGGGACTAGCGGGGGGAAGCCCGAGAAGTGGTGGGACCAAGAGACCCAGTACTTC.

The chain is built from TRBV6-5 and TRBJ1-1; 12 bases are a match to TRBD1. The CDR3 extends over 15 amino acids. With 7 bases clipped from V and 5 bases from J, the junction kept 8 bases outside the gene matches. Germline CDR1 MNHEY, CDR2 SVGAGI. The CDR3 is CASTAGDRGRTEAFF. CDR3 in DNA: TGTGCCAGCACCGCGGGGGACAGGGGGCGGACTGAAGCTTTCTTT.

In this sample, this clone turned up a few times. The rearrangement joins TRBV6-5 to TRBJ2-3; 9 bases are a match to TRBD2. This CDR3 has 15 amino acids. V dropped 5 bases and J dropped 0; count of bases not matched to a gene: 3. Germline CDR1 MNHEY, CDR2 SVGAGI. DNA for the CDR3: TGTGCCAGCAGTAGACTAGCGGACAGCACAGATACGCAGTATTTT. Translated, it gives CASSRLADSTDTQYF.

The chain is built from TRBV7-9 and TRBJ2-3, with 11 positions matching TRBD2. J was trimmed by 4 bases and V by 5 bases; bases with no gene match: 14. CDR1 and CDR2 from the germline V gene are SEHNR and FQNEAQ (reference sequence). CDR3 length: 18 residues. Here the CDR3 reads CASSIPHSGGAGSDTQYF. Written as DNA, the CDR3 is TGTGCCAGCAGCATACCCCATAGCGGGGGGGCGGGGTCAGATACGCAGTATTTT.